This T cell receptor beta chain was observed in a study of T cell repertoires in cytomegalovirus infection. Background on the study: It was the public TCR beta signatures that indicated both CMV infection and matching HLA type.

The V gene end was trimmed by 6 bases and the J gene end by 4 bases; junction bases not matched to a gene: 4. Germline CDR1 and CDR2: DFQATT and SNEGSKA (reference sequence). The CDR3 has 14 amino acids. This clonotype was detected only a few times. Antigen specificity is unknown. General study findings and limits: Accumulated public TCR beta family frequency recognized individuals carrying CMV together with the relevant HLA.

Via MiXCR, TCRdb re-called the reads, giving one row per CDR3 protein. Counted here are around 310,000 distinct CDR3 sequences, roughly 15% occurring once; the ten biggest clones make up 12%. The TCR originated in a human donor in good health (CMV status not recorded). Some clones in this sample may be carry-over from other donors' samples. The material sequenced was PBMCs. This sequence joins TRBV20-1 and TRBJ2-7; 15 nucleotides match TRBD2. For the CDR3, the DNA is TGCAGTGCAGGGACTAGCGGGGGGTCTTACGAGCAGTACTTC. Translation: CSAGTSGGSYEQYF.